Listed here is a single TCR beta chain. Its antigen is currently unknown. This sample is drawn from a study of cytomegalovirus exposure and HLA in healthy donors. The wider study: Caucasian-associated ancestry cluster membership applied to 75% to 85% of several hundred genotyped donors. Findings and caveats of the study: While the bulk of TCR sequences proved rare, some public TCRs turned up in many donors. CMV serostatus was the only recorded immune exposure for donors.

This CDR3 spans 15 amino acids. Trimming at V came to 6 bases and at J to 3 bases, leaving 9 bases not matched to a gene. Germline V gene data show CDR1 as MNHNY and CDR2 as SVGAGI (reference sequence). The PCR contained 60 Vbeta and 13 Jbeta primers. Sequencing was performed with immunoSEQ multiplex PCR; in TCRdb, only in-frame clones are kept and a portion is missing. The sample carries more than 150,000 clones, just over 75% recorded once. The clonotype was recovered from a young man in good health and CMV-seronegative. The sequenced sample was PBMCs. This sequence joins TRBV6-6 and TRBJ1-1, with TRBD1 matching over 8 bases. The chain's CDR3 is CASRPQGAEYTEAFF. The CDR3, as DNA: TGTGCCAGCAGGCCGCAGGGGGCGGAATACACTGAAGCTTTCTTT.